The entry below gives a single TCR beta chain sequence along with its context. Its antigen remains unknown. The data were taken from a study of graft-versus-host responses after intestinal transplantation. Study-level points and caveats: GvH clones turned up in recipient marrow; some had shown up first in ileum or blood.

TCRdb's table, derived via immunoSEQ multiplex PCR, lists solely in-frame clones and lacks some. Of roughly 36,000 clones in the sample, about 95% were seen once. V lost 0 bases and J 3 bases, leaving 11 bases between the germline ends. The CDR3 spans 15 residues. In germline, CDR1 is LNHNV, CDR2 YYDKDF (reference sequence). This sequence originates from a human donor who was the organ donor for an intestinal transplant. Sequenced here: unstimulated CD8+ T cells sorted from spleen or lymph node cells, sampled before transplant. The chain recombines TRBV15 with TRBJ1-1; perhaps TRBD1 as D (6 bases). The DNA of the CDR3 is TGTGCCACCAGCAGAGATGGGGAGGGGGACACTGAAGCTTTCTTT. Protein product: CATSRDGEGDTEAFF.